This is a list of T cell receptor beta chains from one sample in a study of PD-L1 blockade in urothelial cancer. The method was immunoSEQ multiplex PCR; TCRdb's version includes in-frame clones alone and lacks a portion of them. The sample consists of tens of thousands of clones, around 83% of them appearing once. The starting material was PBMCs, obtained around atezolizumab (anti-PD-L1) treatment. The receptors were sampled from a woman in her seventies with urothelial cancer. Each CDR3 is given with its conserved first and last residue. The D gene is left open where the match is weak. Rows may omit the clone size; those that give it use once, few, many or a size class.

d_gene	j_gene	abundance	v_gene	CDR3aa	CDR3nt
.	TRBJ1-5	.	TRBV2	CASLSSPSNQPQHF	TGTGCCAGCCTCAGTTCCCCTAGCAATCAGCCCCAGCATTTT
.	TRBJ2-1	.	TRBV10-1	CASNLPPTGIGGGGHNEQFF	TGCGCCAGCAATTTACCACCCACGGGGATTGGGGGCGGGGGCCACAATGAGCAGTTCTTC
TRBD2	TRBJ2-3	.	TRBV25-1	CASSVSGLAGYTDTQYF	TGTGCCAGCAGTGTTAGCGGTCTAGCGGGGTACACAGATACGCAGTATTTT
TRBD2	TRBJ2-3	.	TRBV11-2	CASSYFPRGRAADTQYF	TGTGCCAGCAGCTACTTCCCCCGCGGGAGGGCCGCAGATACGCAGTATTTT
.	TRBJ1-2	few	TRBV14	CASSQGAANYGYTF	TGTGCCAGCAGCCAAGGGGCAGCTAACTATGGCTACACCTTC
.	TRBJ2-7	.	TRBV6-5	CASSSSPTSYHEQYF	TGTGCCAGCAGTTCTTCCCCGACTAGTTACCACGAGCAGTACTTC
.	TRBJ2-7	.	TRBV10-1	CASSSSTPGEQYF	TGCGCCAGCAGCTCTAGCACCCCCGGCGAGCAGTACTTC
TRBD2	TRBJ2-3	once	TRBV7-3	CASSLTLAGGADTQYF	TGTGCCAGCAGCTTAACGTTGGCGGGAGGAGCAGATACGCAGTATTTT
.	TRBJ2-4	once	TRBV5-6	CAPREADLAKNIQYF	TGTGCCCCCAGGGAAGCAGACTTAGCCAAAAACATTCAGTACTTC
TRBD1	TRBJ2-1	.	TRBV15	CATSGQANRPLYNEQFF	TGTGCCACCAGCGGACAGGCCAACAGGCCTCTCTACAATGAGCAGTTCTTC
.	TRBJ2-2	once	TRBV28	CASKRAGNTGELFF	TGTGCCAGCAAGAGGGCAGGGAACACCGGGGAGCTGTTTTTT
TRBD2	TRBJ2-3	once	TRBV30	CAWSPYTSGGTDTQYF	TGTGCCTGGAGCCCCTACACTAGCGGGGGCACAGATACGCAGTATTTT
.	TRBJ2-5	once	TRBV20-1	CSARLRETQYF	TGCAGTGCTAGACTTAGAGAGACCCAGTACTTC
TRBD1	TRBJ2-1	once	TRBV9	CASSVEGALHNEQFF	TGTGCCAGCAGCGTAGAGGGGGCCCTCCACAATGAGCAGTTCTTC
.	TRBJ2-1	.	TRBV19	CASSRDTSPYNEQFF	TGTGCCAGTAGCCGGGACACGTCGCCCTACAATGAGCAGTTCTTC
.	TRBJ1-1	.	TRBV6-1	CASSEAVGGFTEAFF	TGTGCCAGCAGTGAAGCCGTGGGGGGGTTCACTGAAGCTTTCTTT
.	TRBJ2-1	.	TRBV6-1	CASRDSLYNEQFF	TGTGCCAGCAGGGACAGTCTCTACAATGAGCAGTTCTTC
.	TRBJ2-7	.	TRBV7-9	CASSSRTLGLYEQYF	TGTGCCAGCAGCAGCAGGACATTGGGCCTCTACGAGCAGTACTTC
TRBD1	TRBJ2-1	.	TRBV5-4	CASSTGTGTQFF	TGTGCCAGCAGCACCGGGACAGGGACGCAGTTCTTC
TRBD2	TRBJ2-3	once	TRBV5-1	CASSTSRLAQNTDTQYF	TGCGCCAGCAGCACGTCCCGACTAGCGCAGAACACAGATACGCAGTATTTT
.	TRBJ2-3	.	TRBV11-2	CASSLDGHSTDTQYF	TGTGCCAGCAGCTTAGATGGACACAGCACAGATACGCAGTATTTT
TRBD1	TRBJ2-2	.	TRBV13	CASSSRGWTGELFF	TGTGCCAGCAGCTCCAGGGGGTGGACCGGGGAGCTGTTTTTT
TRBD1	TRBJ1-2	.	TRBV19	CASSPDGQGGYGYTF	TGTGCCAGTAGTCCTGATGGACAGGGAGGCTATGGCTACACCTTC
TRBD2	TRBJ2-2	.	TRBV4-1	CASSPLLAANTGELFF	TGCGCCAGCAGCCCTCTGCTAGCGGCGAACACCGGGGAGCTGTTTTTT
TRBD2	TRBJ2-1	.	TRBV15	CATSRAGTSGSNEQFF	TGTGCCACCAGCAGAGCAGGGACTAGCGGGAGTAATGAGCAGTTCTTC
TRBD2	TRBJ2-3	.	TRBV5-1	CASSGTSGGSPDTQYF	TGCGCCAGCAGCGGGACTAGCGGGGGGTCTCCAGATACGCAGTATTTT
.	TRBJ1-2	.	TRBV4-1	CASSQVGRGGGGYTF	TGCGCCAGCAGCCAAGTCGGGAGAGGCGGAGGTGGCTACACCTTC
TRBD2	TRBJ2-2	.	TRBV4-3	CASSQDQNGAGARFF	TGCGCCAGCAGCCAAGATCAGAACGGAGCGGGGGCGCGGTTTTTT